This is a list of T cell receptor beta chains from one sample in a study of spatial heterogeneity in lung cancer. TCRdb passed the 5' RACE reads through MiXCR, listing each CDR3 protein once. This sample has roughly 99,000 distinct CDR3 sequences, with roughly 21% found just once. Here the sequenced sample was PBMCs, taken at follow-up. These receptors all come from a male donor with early-stage non-small cell lung cancer. The CDR3 runs from the conserved cysteine through the conserved F or W.

V gene	J gene	CDR3 length	CDR3 protein
TRBV4-1	TRBJ2-7	15	CASSQLGLRHYEQYF
TRBV20-1	TRBJ2-2	13	CSAAGQVTGELFF
TRBV7-3	TRBJ1-6	15	CASSLVPGRDSPLHF
TRBV5-6	TRBJ2-1	17	CASSFRGLQAPLAVQFF
TRBV20-1	TRBJ1-2	14	CSARDTDRGYGYTF
TRBV12-3/TRBV12-4	TRBJ1-1	11	CASSFTTEAFF
TRBV7-9	TRBJ1-6	14	CASSSRGADSPLHF
TRBV5-1	TRBJ2-5	14	CASSFSGDVETQYF
TRBV15	TRBJ2-7	14	CATSRGGDSYEQYF
TRBV4-1	TRBJ2-1	16	CASSQDTGSSYNEQFF
TRBV2	TRBJ1-2	12	CASSPPRVGYTF
TRBV7-9	TRBJ1-1	16	CASNRDRGIGSTEAFF
TRBV6-5	TRBJ2-1	14	CASSKANRVREQFF
TRBV7-9	TRBJ1-4	16	CASSEKDSATNEKLFF
TRBV4-3	TRBJ1-2	16	CASSRVGQGGNYGYTF
TRBV20-1	TRBJ2-4	14	CSASQAIAKNIQYF
TRBV29-1	TRBJ1-1	12	CSVFIRGREAFF
TRBV5-1	TRBJ1-1	14	CASSAGPSNTEAFF
TRBV20-1	TRBJ1-4	13	CSAEDRGDEKLFF
TRBV5-1	TRBJ1-6	16	CASSGTTGGAGSPLHF
TRBV5-4	TRBJ2-3	17	CASSLAGGVSSTDTQYF
TRBV29-1	TRBJ2-1	15	CSVEGARGAYNEQFF
TRBV20-1	TRBJ1-2	14	CSARDLGESYGYTF
TRBV30	TRBJ1-6	17	CAWSLGQTSSYNSPLHF
TRBV7-3	TRBJ2-1	17	CASSLIPTGTSYNEQFF
TRBV21-1	TRBJ2-2	16	CASSPEWGPNGGELFF
TRBV25-1	TRBJ2-4	18	CASSGPGTSFLSQNIQYF
TRBV7-7	TRBJ2-5	14	CASSYGTSLETQYF
TRBV12-3/TRBV12-4	TRBJ2-1	15	CASSFRRGTYNEQFF
TRBV20-1	TRBJ2-7	12	CSARLGFHEQYF
TRBV6-5	TRBJ2-1	15	CASSYKRGAYNEQFF
TRBV2	TRBJ2-1	14	CASSGQGAYNEQFF
TRBV20-1	TRBJ1-2	15	CSARVSGQGGYGYTF
TRBV3-1	TRBJ1-1	13	CASRPSLGTEAFF
TRBV9	TRBJ1-1	14	CASSPTGMNTEPFF
TRBV7-2	TRBJ1-1	16	CASSSQARVAETEAFF
TRBV12-2	TRBJ1-3	10	CASRRRELYF
TRBV2	TRBJ2-3	16	CASSVQAYPSTDTQYF